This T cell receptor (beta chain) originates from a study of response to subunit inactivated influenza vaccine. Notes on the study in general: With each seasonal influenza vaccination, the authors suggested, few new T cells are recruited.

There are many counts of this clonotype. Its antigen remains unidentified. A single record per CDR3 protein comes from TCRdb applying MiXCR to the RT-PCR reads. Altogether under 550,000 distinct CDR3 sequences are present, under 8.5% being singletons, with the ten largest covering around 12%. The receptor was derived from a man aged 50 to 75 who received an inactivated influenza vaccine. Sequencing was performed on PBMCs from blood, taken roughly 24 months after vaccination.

The CDR3 sequence: CSARDSTSGRRTQYF. The CDR3, as DNA: TGCAGTGCTAGAGATTCTACTAGCGGGAGACGTACGCAGTATTTT. The rearrangement joins TRBV20-1 to TRBJ2-3; 11 bases align to TRBD2. This CDR3 is 15 amino acids long. After removal of 0 bases from V and 8 bases from J, the junction contained 7 bases not matched to a gene. Looked up from germline, CDR1 is DFQATT and CDR2 is SNEGSKA (reference sequence).